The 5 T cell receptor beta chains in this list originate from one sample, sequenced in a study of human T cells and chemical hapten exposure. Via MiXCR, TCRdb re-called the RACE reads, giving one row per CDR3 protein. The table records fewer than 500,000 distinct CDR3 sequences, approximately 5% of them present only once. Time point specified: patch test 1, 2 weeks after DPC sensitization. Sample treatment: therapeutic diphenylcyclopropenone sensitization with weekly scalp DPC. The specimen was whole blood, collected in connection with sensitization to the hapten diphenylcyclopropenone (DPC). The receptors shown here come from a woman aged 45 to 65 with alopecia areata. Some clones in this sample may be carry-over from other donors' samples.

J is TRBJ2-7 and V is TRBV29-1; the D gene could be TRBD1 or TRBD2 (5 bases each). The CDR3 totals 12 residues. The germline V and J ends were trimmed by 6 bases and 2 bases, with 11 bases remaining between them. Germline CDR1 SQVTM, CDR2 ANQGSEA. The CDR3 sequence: CSVGVGAYEQYF. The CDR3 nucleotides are TGCAGCGTCGGGGTGGGGGCCTACGAGCAGTACTTC.

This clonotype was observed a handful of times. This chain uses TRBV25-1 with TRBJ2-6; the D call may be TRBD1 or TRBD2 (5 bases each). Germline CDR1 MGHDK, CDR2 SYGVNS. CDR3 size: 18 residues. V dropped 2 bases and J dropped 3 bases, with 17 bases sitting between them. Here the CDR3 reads CASSEEGTGINGANVLTF. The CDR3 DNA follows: TGTGCCAGCAGTGAAGAGGGAACAGGCATAAATGGGGCCAACGTCCTGACTTTC. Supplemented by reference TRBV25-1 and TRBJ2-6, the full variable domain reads EADIYQTPRYLVIGTGKKITLECSQTMGHDKMYWYQQDPGMELHLIHYSYGVNSTEKGDLSSESTVSRIRTEHFPLTLESARPSHTSQYLCASSEEGTGINGANVLTFGAGSRLTVL.

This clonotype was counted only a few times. The CDR3 nucleotides are TGTGCCAGCAGGGTGCGGGGTGCACAAGAGACCCAGTACTTC. It yields the protein CASRVRGAQETQYF. The chain employs TRBV7-2 and TRBJ2-5; a weak D match, TRBD2 (6 bases). Germline V gives CDR1 SGHTA, CDR2 FQGNSA. CDR3 length equals 14 residues. The V and J ends lost 6 bases and 2 bases respectively, with 13 bases between them. Filled out from reference TRBV7-2 and TRBJ2-5, the complete variable domain reads GAGVSQSPSNKVTEKGKDVELRCDPISGHTALYWYRQSLGQGLEFLIYFQGNSAPDKSGLPSDRFSAERTGGSVSTLTIQRTQQEDSAVYLCASRVRGAQETQYFGPGTRLLVL.

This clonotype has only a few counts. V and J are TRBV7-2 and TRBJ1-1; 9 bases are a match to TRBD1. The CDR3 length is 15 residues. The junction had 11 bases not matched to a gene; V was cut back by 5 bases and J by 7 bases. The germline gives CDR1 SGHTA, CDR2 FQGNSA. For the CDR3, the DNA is TGTGCCAGCAGCACACAACATACAGGGGGCCTTGAAGCTTTCTTT. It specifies CASSTQHTGGLEAFF.

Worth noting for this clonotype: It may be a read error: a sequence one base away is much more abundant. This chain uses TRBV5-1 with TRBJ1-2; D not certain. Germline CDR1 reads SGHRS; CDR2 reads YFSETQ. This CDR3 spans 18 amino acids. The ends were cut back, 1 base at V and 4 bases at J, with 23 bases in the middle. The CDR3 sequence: CASSLRARTVIRSYGYTF. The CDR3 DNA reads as TGCGCCAGCAGCTTGCGTGCTCGGACGGTGATAAGGAGCTATGGCTACACCTTC.